Included here is one T cell receptor (beta chain) sequence, with context. Antigen unknown. RNA was extracted and reverse transcribed into cDNA as the sequencing template. The table came from immunoSEQ multiplex PCR; TCRdb's copy has only in-frame clones and leaves some out. The sample lists fewer than 250,000 clones; roughly three fifths were seen once. The entry originates in a study of CD8+ T cells in alopecia areata. Study overall: A 6-month off-drug phase came after tofacitinib, which had lasted 6 to 18 months.

Trimming at V came to 4 bases and at J to 6 bases, leaving 5 bases not matched to a gene. Germline loops: CDR1 SEHNR, CDR2 FQNEAQ (reference sequence). There are 14 residues in the CDR3. Study results and limitations: Clonality exceeded that of normal scalp in lesional scalp, most notably in alopecia totalis/universalis. Significant decreases in scalp clonality and expanded CD8+ clones followed tofacitinib treatment.

Treatment in this sample: oral pan-JAK inhibitor, 5-10 mg twice daily. From alopecia areata patients, lesional scalp punch biopsies and peripheral blood were collected. The chain links TRBV7-9 to TRBJ1-5; 8 bases are a match to TRBD1. This receptor was identified in a human donor with alopecia areata. Sequenced material: CD4+ T cells sorted from blood, taken between weeks 47 and 50, from a patient treated with tofacitinib. CDR3 bases: TGTGCCAGCAGCTCCGGACAGGGCGGTCAGCCCCAGCATTTT. Its protein product is CASSSGQGGQPQHF.